This T cell receptor (beta chain) was recorded in a study of blood T cells in healthy people across ages (dated by TCRdb to between 2015 and 2016). With respect to the entire study: In model experiments, template switching captured about one uniquely barcoded TCR beta cDNA molecule for every two T cells. The study measured age-related changes in TCR beta repertoire diversity using deep sequencing normalized with unique cDNA molecular identifiers. Donors were grouped into four age groups: young (average about 15 years), middle-aged (39), aged (roughly 62) and long-lived (approximately 78). For two donors (one aged 18 to 30 and one aged 80 or older), the study analyzed two additional independent replicas of 1 million unique cDNA reads from the same blood draw. Points the paper makes about the study in general: As age increased, observed TCR beta diversity per million T cells dropped in a roughly linear way, and a significant reduction was already evident by age 40. Observed TCR beta diversity correlated strongly with the percentage of naive T cells measured by flow cytometry. Compared with the aged group, the long-lived group had more naive CD4+ T cells, fewer expanded clones and increased TCR diversity, suggesting age selection. Bulk unsorted PBMC profiling prevented conclusive comparison of naive and antigen-experienced compartments. Estimates of total diversity based on one million sequenced T cells were regarded as lower bounds and as underestimates. Donor CMV infection status was unknown, potentially confounding age-related changes in expanded clonotypes.

Relative to germline, V is 0 bases shorter and J is 6 bases shorter, with 14 bases between their ends. Spanning cysteine to phenylalanine, the CDR3 consists of 14 amino acids. The kept DNA is CDR3 alone, 42 bases in frame from the first base. For CDR1 and CDR2, the germline V gene lists SQVTM and ANQGSEA. The donors were roughly 40 Caucasian individuals from Russia, aged 6 to 90 years, who were systemically healthy. About 9.1 milliliters of peripheral blood were collected from each donor into EDTA-treated Vacutainer tubes. Ficoll-Paque density-gradient centrifugation was used to isolate PBMCs, with at least 6 million obtained per sample. Trizol reagent was used to extract total RNA from the PBMCs, yielding at least 5.5 micrograms per sample. Naive CD45RAhigh/CD27high T cell percentages were measured by flow cytometry on a PBMC aliquot from every donor. About this clonotype: Its antigen is still unknown. The sample holds no much larger clone one base away, and base qualities are not on file.

The library was built by means of 5' RACE. Sequencer: Illumina HiSeq 2500. A second 7 to 11 cycle PCR used a sample-barcoded 5' primer and a J-beta primer mix. Each TCR beta cDNA molecule received a unique molecular identifier from a template-switch 5' adaptor carrying 12 random nucleotides. Each sample yielded at least 2.5 million CDR3-containing paired-end reads. All of the RNA was converted into first-strand cDNA using the Mint cDNA synthesis kit, with a TRBC-specific oligonucleotide serving as the primer. Following uracil-DNA glycosylase treatment, all cDNA underwent a first 18-cycle PCR with the universal primers M1SS and BC2_uni_R. The paper's processing steps were these. Normalization of each sample was performed by random selection of 1 million high-quality reads, each carrying a distinct molecular identifier. Instead of being binned into consensus sequences, reads with shared molecular identifiers were discarded. MiTCR, with a Q25 quality threshold and the strictest error-elimination algorithm, was used for CDR3 identification, clonotype clustering and error correction. Lower-bound total TCR beta diversity was estimated with a nonparametric unseen species model using Euler transformation. TCRdb cleaned the public reads at Q25 with fastp, built clones with MiXCR and kept in-frame beta chains. Merged by CDR3 protein, the rows form single entries marked with the most common genes and DNA. TCRdb assigned the V and J calls; the authors' analysis was not used. The sample data list under 1,100,000 distinct CDR3 sequences, and roughly a quarter of these were observed just once. Around 0.75% of the sample goes to the ten largest clones.

These data were also reused for a study on T cells of mothers and their children. The second study's paper adds: Nine systemically healthy Caucasian individuals served as donors, namely three mothers together with their six children. cDNA synthesis used all of the extracted RNA, with around 1.4 ug of RNA in each 15 ul reaction. In the second PCR, the M1S primer added sample barcodes and 2-4 random nucleotides. More than 9 million TCR beta CDR3 reads were obtained from each mother, and roughly 3 million reads were obtained from each child. TCR recombination output is similarly shaped by thymic selection in related and unrelated pairs, with a minor effect exerted by inherited differences. Related mother-child pairs always showed normalized repertoire overlap that was slightly higher than in unrelated mother-child pairs, though the difference was never significant. No persistent microchimeric T cell clones were detected, at a sensitivity of approximately 110 clones per million clonotypes. To look for features that set related mother-child pairs apart from unrelated individuals, the researchers ran deep NGS to compare the TCR beta repertoires of mothers and children. The mean age was around 40 +/- 4 years for the mothers and around 10 +/- 4 years for the children. After adapter ligation was performed with NEBNext reagents, the libraries were sequenced on an Illumina HiSeq 2000 with 100+100 nt paired-end reads. To prevent cross-contamination, the mother and child libraries were prepared one month apart and sequenced in separate runs. Between about 500,000 and 2,100,000 distinct TCR beta clonotypes were identified per donor. Naive TCR beta clonotypes were estimated from low-frequency clonotypes matched to each donor's FACS-determined naive share, without sorting.

The origin of this receptor is a girl aged 2 to 9 in good health. Specimen: blood. Rearrangement joined TRBV29-1 to TRBJ1-1; a tentative D match to TRBD1 spans 5 bases. The CDR3 region reads CSVEEAGWDAEAFF. The DNA sequence is given as TGCAGCGTTGAAGAGGCAGGCTGGGACGCTGAAGCTTTCTTT. The CDR3 plus the reference TRBV29-1 and TRBJ1-1 genes for the other parts give the full variable domain: SAVISQKPSRDICQRGTSLTIQCQVDSQVTMMFWYRQQPGQSLTLIATANQGSEATYESGFVIDKFPISRPNLTFSTLTVSNMSPEDSSIYLCSVEEAGWDAEAFFGQGTRLTVV.